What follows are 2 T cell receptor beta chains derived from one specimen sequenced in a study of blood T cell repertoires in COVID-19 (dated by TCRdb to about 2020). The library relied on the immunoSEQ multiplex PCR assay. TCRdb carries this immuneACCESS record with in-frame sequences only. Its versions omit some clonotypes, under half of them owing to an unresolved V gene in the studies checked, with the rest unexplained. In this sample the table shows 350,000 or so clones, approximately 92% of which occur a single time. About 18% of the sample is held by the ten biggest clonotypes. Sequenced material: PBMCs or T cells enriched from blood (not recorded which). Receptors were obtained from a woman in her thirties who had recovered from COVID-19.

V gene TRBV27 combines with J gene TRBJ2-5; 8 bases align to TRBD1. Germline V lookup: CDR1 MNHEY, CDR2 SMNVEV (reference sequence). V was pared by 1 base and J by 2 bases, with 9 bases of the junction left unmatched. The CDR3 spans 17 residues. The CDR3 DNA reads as TGTGCCAGCAGTTTATTGACAGGGGAGAGGGGGCAAGAGACCCAGTACTTC. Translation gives CASSLLTGERGQETQYF.

The CDR3 sequence: CASSTGTSGGLTDTQYF. The CDR3 nucleotides read TGTGCCAGCTCAACAGGGACTAGCGGGGGATTAACAGATACGCAGTATTTT. J is TRBJ2-3 and V is TRBV18; 14 bases map to TRBD2. CDR3 length: 17 amino acids. Germline-derived CDR1 and CDR2 are KGHSH and LQKENI. V trimming: 5 bases; J trimming: 3 bases; junction bases outside the gene matches: 7. Full variable domain (missing parts from reference TRBV18 and TRBJ2-3): NAGVMQNPRHLVRRRGQEARLRCSPMKGHSHVYWYRQLPEEGLKFMVYLQKENIIDESGMPKERFSAEFPKEGPSILRIQQVVRGDSAAYFCASSTGTSGGLTDTQYFGPGTRLTVL.